A selection of T cell receptor beta chains follows, all from one sample in a study of cytotoxic CD8 clonotypes in ibrutinib-treated CLL. The protocol was immunoSEQ multiplex PCR, while the TCRdb copy is restricted to in-frame clones and leaves out a portion. Here the sample spans tens of thousands of clones, just over 90% being singletons. Material: PBMCs, obtained after 12 months of ibrutinib treatment. The origin of the receptors is a human donor with chronic lymphocytic leukemia. The CDR3 runs from the conserved cysteine through the conserved F or W. The D gene is left open where the match is weak. Only some rows state a clone size, as once, few, many or a class for expanded clones.

>-|TRBJ1-2|-|TRBV7-6
TGTGCCAGCAGCTTAGCGGGCCTCTCCTATGGCTACACCTTC
CASSLAGLSYGYTF
>-|TRBJ2-7|-|TRBV14
TGTGCCAGCAGCCAAGATGGGCGGTACGAGCAGTACTTC
CASSQDGRYEQYF
>-|TRBJ1-1|few|TRBV2
TGTGCCAGCAGTGAGTTACCCAGGTACGAAGCTTTCTTT
CASSELPRYEAFF
>-|TRBJ2-2|-|TRBV6-5
TGTGCCAGCAGTTACTCCGCGGGTGGCTACACCGGGGAGCTGTTTTTT
CASSYSAGGYTGELFF
>-|TRBJ2-5|-|TRBV7-2
TGTGCCAGCAGCTTAGTAGGGGCAGCGACCCAAGAGACCCAGTACTTC
CASSLVGAATQETQYF
>TRBD1|TRBJ1-2|-|TRBV6-5
TGTGCCAGCAGTCACCCAGGGGGCTTCGATGGCTACACCTTC
CASSHPGGFDGYTF
>TRBD2|TRBJ2-1|-|TRBV5-6
TGTGCCAGCAGCTTGGATAGCGGGAATATTCGTAGTGAGCAGTTCTTC
CASSLDSGNIRSEQFF
>-|TRBJ1-1|-|TRBV27
TGTGCCAGCAGTTTAGTGTGGGGACTTAAGAACACTGAAGCTTTCTTT
CASSLVWGLKNTEAFF
>-|TRBJ2-7|-|TRBV28
TGTGCCAGCAGAGAGAGGGGTGGCTCCTACGAGCAGTACTTC
CASRERGGSYEQYF
>-|TRBJ2-5|-|TRBV7-9
TGTGCCAGCAGCCCGAAAGAGACCCAGTACTTC
CASSPKETQYF
>-|TRBJ2-3|-|TRBV20-1
TGCAGTGCTAGTAGAACAGATACGCAGTATTTT
CSASRTDTQYF
>TRBD1|TRBJ1-4|-|TRBV28
TGTGCCAGCAGTTTCGGCAGGGGGGGGCCTAATGAAAAACTGTTTTTT
CASSFGRGGPNEKLFF
>-|TRBJ2-4|-|TRBV11-2
TGTGCCAGCAGCCCTAGTTCTAGCCGGTCGGGAATTCAGTACTTC
CASSPSSSRSGIQYF